These 31 T cell receptor beta chains came from one sample sequenced in a study of spatial heterogeneity in lung cancer. Stated time point: sample taken at primary tumor resection. TCRdb itself ran the 5' RACE reads through MiXCR, one entry per CDR3 protein. The repertoire has about 21,000 distinct CDR3 sequences, 4.5% to 7% of them found once; the top ten carry 30% to 35%. Sequencing was performed on PBMCs, taken at surgery. The receptors here all came from a male donor with early-stage non-small cell lung cancer.

This clonotype has a handful of counts. The genes are TRBV5-1 and TRBJ1-1; D might be TRBD1 (5 bases). Germline lookup yields CDR1 SGHRS and CDR2 YFSETQ. The CDR3 runs to 12 residues. Trimming left V 7 bases short and J 1 base short, with 8 bases between. CDR3 residues: CASQTENTEAFF. The CDR3 coding sequence is TGCGCCAGCCAGACAGAGAACACTGAAGCTTTCTTT.

This clonotype was seen repeatedly, ten times or more. The gene calls are TRBV9 and TRBJ2-3, with 8 bases lining up with TRBD2. In germline, CDR1 is SGDLS, CDR2 YYNGEE. This CDR3 is 14 amino acids long. V trimming: 6 bases; J trimming: 2 bases; junction bases outside the gene matches: 5. CDR3 in amino acids: CASNRGGHTDTQYF. In DNA form, the CDR3 reads TGTGCCAGCAACCGGGGGGGACACACAGATACGCAGTATTTT. The variable domain in full, completed from reference TRBV9 and TRBJ2-3, reads DSGVTQTPKHLITATGQRVTLRCSPRSGDLSVYWYQQSLDQGLQFLIQYYNGEERAKGNILERFSAQQFPDLHSELNLSSLELGDSALYFCASNRGGHTDTQYFGPGTRLTVL.

By share, this clonotype ranks as medium-sized. This rearrangement joins TRBV19 to TRBJ2-1; no reliable D call. V shed 1 base and J shed 0 bases, with 13 bases lying between them. The CDR3 contains 17 residues. Germline CDR1 reads LNHDA; CDR2 reads SQIVND (reference sequence). The CDR3 protein is CASSIAPYVSSYNEQFF. DNA for the CDR3: TGTGCCAGTAGTATAGCCCCCTACGTGAGCTCCTACAATGAGCAGTTCTTC.

This clonotype has at least ten counts. V usage is TRBV7-3 and J usage is TRBJ2-3; unclear D gene. Germline CDR1 SGHTA, CDR2 FQGTGA. The V and J ends lost 2 bases and 5 bases respectively, with 14 bases between them. The CDR3 loop spans 15 amino acids. In DNA form, the CDR3 reads TGTGCCAGCAGCTTACGGGCCCCTCCTGGAGATACGCAGTATTTT. This codes for CASSLRAPPGDTQYF.

The sample holds a few counts of this clonotype. This rearrangement joins TRBV7-8 to TRBJ2-5; 14 positions agree with TRBD2. The ends lost 4 bases at V and 1 base at J; junction bases unmatched: 5. Germline CDR1 and CDR2: SGHVS and FQNEAQ. This CDR3 has 17 residues. Written as DNA, the CDR3 is TGTGCCAGCAGCTCTATCGGGACTAGCGGGGGCCAAGAGACCCAGTACTTC. Its translation: CASSSIGTSGGQETQYF.

V usage is TRBV27 and J usage is TRBJ2-2, with 11 nucleotides matching TRBD2. CDR3 length: 17 amino acids. Germline CDR1 is MNHEY and CDR2 is SMNVEV (reference sequence). Unmatched junction bases numbered 11, after V lost 5 bases and J lost 6 bases. CDR3 sequence: CASSPLTGLAVAGELFF. CDR3 in DNA: TGTGCCAGCAGTCCCTTGACGGGACTAGCGGTGGCCGGGGAGCTGTTTTTT.

This clonotype came up many times. The gene calls are TRBV7-9 and TRBJ2-7; tentative D call: TRBD2 (5 bases). Trimming shortened V by 0 bases and J by 4 bases, and 13 bases separated the two germline ends. The germline CDR1 and CDR2 sequences are SEHNR and FQNEAQ (reference sequence). The CDR3 sequence is 15 residues long. CDR3 coding DNA: TGTGCCAGCAGCTTAGCCCCGGACTTACAATACGAGCAGTACTTC. It yields the protein CASSLAPDLQYEQYF.

There are many counts of this clonotype. The chain carries TRBV28 and TRBJ2-4; D uncertain. V was trimmed by 4 bases and J by 1 base, leaving 11 bases between them. The CDR3 sequence is 15 residues long. CDR1 and CDR2 from the germline V gene are MDHEN and SYDVKM. CDR3 loop: CASSSDGSAKNIQYF. The CDR3 DNA reads TGTGCCAGCAGTTCGGACGGCTCGGCCAAAAACATTCAGTACTTC. The variable domain in full, with the rest retrieved from reference TRBV28 and TRBJ2-4, is DVKVTQSSRYLVKRTGEKVFLECVQDMDHENMFWYRQDPGLGLRLIYFSYDVKMKEKGDIPEGYSVSREKKERFSLILESASTNQTSMYLCASSSDGSAKNIQYFGAGTRLSVL.

This clonotype has at least ten counts. This chain uses TRBV6-6 with TRBJ2-7; D unclear. V shed 5 bases and J shed 0 bases, with 2 bases lying between them. CDR3 length: 11 residues. Germline assignment: CDR1 MNHNY and CDR2 SVGAGI (reference sequence). CDR3 coding DNA: TGTGCCAGCAGTGCCTCCTACGAGCAGTACTTC. It specifies CASSASYEQYF.

This clonotype has at least ten counts. Its ends do not fully match the called genes, so a read error is possible. V and J are TRBV29-1 and TRBJ2-2, with no clear D. The V gene's germline CDR1 is SQVTM and CDR2 ANQGSEA. This CDR3 is 12 amino acids long. CDR3 coding DNA: TGCAGCGTCGAAGGACGGACCGGGGAGCTGTTTTTT. It yields the protein CSVEGRTGELFF.

Many counts were recorded for this clonotype. The rearrangement links TRBV28 to TRBJ1-3; no clear D gene. This CDR3 region has 12 residues. Per germline, CDR1 MDHEN and CDR2 SYDVKM. V was pared by 4 bases and J by 9 bases, with 10 bases between. CDR3 loop: CASSSARSTIYF. CDR3 sequence (DNA): TGTGCCAGCAGTTCGGCTCGAAGCACCATATATTTT.

This clonotype was detected ten times or more. This chain uses TRBV2 with TRBJ1-4; 7 bases are shared with TRBD1. The CDR3 runs 12 residues. Trimming removed 5 bases from V and 8 bases from J; junction bases left unmatched: 2. The germline CDR1 and CDR2 sequences are SNHLY and FYNNEI. In DNA, the CDR3 is TGTGCCAGCAGTCGGGACAGAGAAAAACTGTTTTTT. Translated: CASSRDREKLFF.

Concerning this clonotype itself: A much larger clone sits a single nucleotide away, making a read error possible. CDR3 loop: CSASRQGSYSYTF. Here the CDR3 DNA reads TGCAGTGCTAGCCGACAGGGCAGCTATAGCTACACCTTC. The V and J genes are TRBV20-1 and TRBJ1-2, with 7 bases fitting TRBD1. Germline lookup yields CDR1 DFQATT and CDR2 SNEGSKA (reference sequence). The CDR3 runs 13 residues.

This clonotype showed up many times. The rearrangement joins TRBV4-2 to TRBJ2-3; 11 nucleotides align to TRBD2. CDR3 length equals 16 residues. V lost 4 bases and J lost 5; bases outside the gene matches: 8. Germline V lookup: CDR1 LGHNA, CDR2 YNFKEQ. The CDR3 sequence: CASSPLAGGPGDTQYF. In DNA, the CDR3 is TGTGCCAGCAGCCCTTTAGCGGGAGGGCCAGGAGATACGCAGTATTTT.

The sample holds many counts of this clonotype. The CDR3 region is CSARVAGGPVTDTQYF. The CDR3 DNA sequence: TGCAGTGCTAGGGTAGCGGGGGGGCCTGTCACAGATACGCAGTATTTT. This chain connects TRBV20-1 to TRBJ2-3; 11 bases line up with TRBD2. Losses at the gene ends were 3 bases for V and 2 bases for J; bases not matched to a gene: 7. CDR3 length: 16 amino acids. CDR1 and CDR2 from the germline V gene are DFQATT and SNEGSKA (reference sequence).

This chain uses TRBV4-2 with TRBJ2-1; 9 bases are a match to TRBD2. From germline, CDR1 is LGHNA and CDR2 YNFKEQ. The CDR3 covers 15 residues. With V trimmed by 4 bases and J by 4 bases, 5 bases remained unmatched. CDR3 sequence (DNA): TGTGCCAGCAGCCGTAGCGGGAGAGGGTACAATGAGCAGTTCTTC. This codes for CASSRSGRGYNEQFF.

In this sample, this clonotype turned up a few times. This chain connects TRBV11-2 to TRBJ2-1; TRBD2 matches 9 bases. The V and J ends lost 1 base and 7 bases, in that order; junction bases with no gene match: 8. This CDR3 is 16 amino acids long. CDR1 is SGHAT and CDR2 is FQNNGV in the germline V gene. CDR3 loop: CASSLAAGGVGNEQFF. The CDR3 nucleotides are TGTGCCAGCAGCTTAGCAGCGGGAGGCGTGGGGAATGAGCAGTTCTTC.

The chain links TRBV30 to TRBJ2-1; D might be TRBD1 or TRBD2, each matching 6 bases. Deletions cut 4 bases from V and 9 bases from J, with 16 bases between. The CDR3 has 13 amino acids. Germline V gene data show CDR1 as GTSNPN and CDR2 as SVGIG (reference sequence). Here the CDR3 reads CAWNRGGPVEQFF. The CDR3 nucleotides read TGTGCCTGGAATAGAGGGGGGCCAGTTGAGCAGTTCTTC.

The rearrangement uses TRBV27 and TRBJ1-1; D perhaps matches TRBD1 (6 bases). The germline V gene encodes CDR1 MNHEY and CDR2 SMNVEV (reference sequence). Trimming shortened V by 4 bases and J by 4 bases, and 19 bases separated the two germline ends. CDR3 size: 16 residues. The CDR3 DNA is TGTGCCAGCAGTTCCCCGGGGGGGGGCAGGGGCACTGAAGCTTTCTTT. This encodes CASSSPGGGRGTEAFF.

This clonotype was picked up many times. The chain combines TRBV24-1 with TRBJ2-5; D is perhaps TRBD2 (5 bases). V lost 2 bases and J lost 0, with 12 bases in between. The CDR3 sequence is 16 residues long. Germline V CDR1 and CDR2: KGHDR, SFDVKD. CDR3 sequence reads: CATSDSREGNQETQYF. CDR3 nucleotide sequence: TGTGCCACCAGTGATTCCCGGGAAGGTAACCAAGAGACCCAGTACTTC.

There are many counts of this clonotype. This chain connects TRBV5-1 to TRBJ2-5; D unclear. CDR3 length equals 12 residues. Per germline, CDR1 SGHRS and CDR2 YFSETQ. Trimming left V 2 bases short and J 4 bases short, with 6 bases between. This chain's CDR3 is CASSLLPETQYF. The CDR3 nucleotides are TGCGCCAGCAGCTTACTCCCAGAGACCCAGTACTTC.

This clonotype has a handful of counts. The genes are TRBV28 and TRBJ1-1, with a weak D call TRBD1 (6 bases). CDR3 length equals 16 residues. Trimming shortened V by 6 bases and J by 2 bases, and 19 bases separated the two germline ends. Germline CDR1 is MDHEN and CDR2 is SYDVKM. The CDR3 bases are TGTGCCAGCAGCCCCGGAGGGGGGTTGGTTAACACTGAAGCTTTCTTT. Its protein product is CASSPGGGLVNTEAFF.

This clonotype was detected many times. The genes are TRBV7-9 and TRBJ2-6; TRBD1 is a possible D gene (6 bases). V was cut by 1 base and J by 1 base, with 20 bases left in between. The CDR3 has 20 residues. Germline CDR1 is SEHNR and CDR2 is FQNEAQ (reference sequence). The DNA for the CDR3 is TGTGCCAGCAGCTTAGGGCTCGCGGACAGACCAGTTTCTGGGGCCAACGTCCTGACTTTC. This gives the protein CASSLGLADRPVSGANVLTF.

Ten or more counts support this clonotype. DNA for the CDR3: TGCGCCAGCAGCCAAGGCTCAGGGGGCGGGACAGATACGCAGTATTTT. Translation gives CASSQGSGGGTDTQYF. J is TRBJ2-3 and V is TRBV4-3; 8 bases line up with TRBD1. After removal of 1 base from V and 3 bases from J, the junction contained 6 bases not matched to a gene. The CDR3 extends over 16 amino acids. Germline V gives CDR1 LGHNA, CDR2 YSLEER.

This clonotype was recorded at least ten times. The chain carries TRBV7-8 and TRBJ1-1; the D gene is possibly TRBD1 (6 bases). Germline V gene lookup returns CDR1 SGHVS and CDR2 FQNEAQ. This CDR3 region has 17 residues. The V end lost 1 base, the J end lost 1 base, and 16 bases lay between the germline ends. CDR3 in amino acids: CASSLVGGLGSNTEAFF. CDR3 DNA: TGTGCCAGCAGCTTAGTTGGGGGGCTGGGGTCGAACACTGAAGCTTTCTTT.

This clonotype was observed at least ten times. The chain has TRBV6-5 and TRBJ2-5, with D hard to call. This CDR3 comprises 14 residues. Between the trimmed V and J ends, which lost 0 bases and 2 bases, there was a span of 7 bases. The germline CDR1 and CDR2 sequences are MNHEY and SVGAGI. Here the CDR3 DNA reads TGTGCCAGCAGTTACTCATGGCAGCAAGAGACCCAGTACTTC. The encoded protein is CASSYSWQQETQYF.

Many counts were recorded for this clonotype. The chain combines TRBV28 with TRBJ2-2; D not resolved. Germline CDR1 and CDR2: MDHEN and SYDVKM. The CDR3 has 12 amino acids. V was trimmed by 3 bases and J by 4 bases, leaving 3 bases between them. The CDR3 DNA sequence: TGTGCCAGCAGTTTCGCCACCGGGGAGCTGTTTTTT. As protein: CASSFATGELFF.

This clonotype was counted at least ten times. The chain carries TRBV6-5 and TRBJ2-7; D possibly corresponds to TRBD2 (5 bases). V was trimmed by 2 bases and J by 1 base, leaving 6 bases between them. Germline V lookup: CDR1 MNHEY, CDR2 SVGAGI. The CDR3 has 13 amino acids. The CDR3 is CASSYRRSYEQYF. The CDR3 nucleotides are TGTGCCAGCAGTTACAGGAGGTCCTACGAGCAGTACTTC.

The chain couples TRBV24-1 to TRBJ1-1, with D possibly TRBD1 on 6 matching bases. The V and J ends lost 9 bases and 1 base respectively, with 11 bases between them. The CDR3 extends over 13 amino acids. Germline-derived CDR1 and CDR2 are KGHDR and SFDVKD. CDR3 coding DNA: TGTGCCACCTCCTCGGACAGGAACACTGAAGCTTTCTTT. Translation gives CATSSDRNTEAFF.

This clonotype was detected ten times or more. The chain has TRBV20-1 and TRBJ1-1; tentatively, D is TRBD1 (5 bases). Germline values: CDR1 DFQATT, CDR2 SNEGSKA (reference sequence). V was shortened by 0 bases and J by 4 bases, with 9 bases between the two germline ends. The CDR3 has 13 amino acids. CDR3 sequence (DNA): TGCAGTGCTAGAGATCCGAGGGGCACTGAAGCTTTCTTT. It yields the protein CSARDPRGTEAFF.

This clonotype was counted between two and nine times. The chain employs TRBV7-6 and TRBJ2-2, with 11 bases identical to TRBD1. J was trimmed by 6 bases and V by 2 bases; bases with no gene match: 5. The CDR3 is 16 amino acids. Germline V gives CDR1 SGHVS, CDR2 FNYEAQ. In DNA form, the CDR3 reads TGTGCCAGCAGCTTACAGCCGGGACAGGGGGCCGGGGAGCTGTTTTTT. Its translation: CASSLQPGQGAGELFF.